This T cell receptor beta chain was captured by sequencing in a study of T cells in tumors after PD-1 blockade. CDR1 is LNHDA, CDR2 SQIVND, per germline (reference sequence). The length of the CDR3 is 15 residues. Deletions cut 3 bases from V and 1 base from J, with 13 bases between. Assay: immunoSEQ multiplex PCR; the TCRdb copy retains only in-frame clones and omits some. The sample lists about 48,000 clones; 81% were seen once. This sequence joins TRBV19 and TRBJ2-7; D not certain. The sequencing used PBMCs, collected before anti-PD-1 treatment. The clonotype originates from a human donor with basal cell carcinoma. The CDR3 DNA reads as TGTGCCAGTAGTATGGGTAACTTCCCTTCCTACGAGCAGTACTTC. This codes for CASSMGNFPSYEQYF. The whole variable domain, remainder taken from reference TRBV19 and TRBJ2-7, is DGGITQSPKYLFRKEGQNVTLSCEQNLNHDAMYWYRQDPGQGLRLIYYSQIVNDFQKGDIAEGYSVSREKKESFPLTVTSAQKNPTAFYLCASSMGNFPSYEQYFGPGTRLTVT.